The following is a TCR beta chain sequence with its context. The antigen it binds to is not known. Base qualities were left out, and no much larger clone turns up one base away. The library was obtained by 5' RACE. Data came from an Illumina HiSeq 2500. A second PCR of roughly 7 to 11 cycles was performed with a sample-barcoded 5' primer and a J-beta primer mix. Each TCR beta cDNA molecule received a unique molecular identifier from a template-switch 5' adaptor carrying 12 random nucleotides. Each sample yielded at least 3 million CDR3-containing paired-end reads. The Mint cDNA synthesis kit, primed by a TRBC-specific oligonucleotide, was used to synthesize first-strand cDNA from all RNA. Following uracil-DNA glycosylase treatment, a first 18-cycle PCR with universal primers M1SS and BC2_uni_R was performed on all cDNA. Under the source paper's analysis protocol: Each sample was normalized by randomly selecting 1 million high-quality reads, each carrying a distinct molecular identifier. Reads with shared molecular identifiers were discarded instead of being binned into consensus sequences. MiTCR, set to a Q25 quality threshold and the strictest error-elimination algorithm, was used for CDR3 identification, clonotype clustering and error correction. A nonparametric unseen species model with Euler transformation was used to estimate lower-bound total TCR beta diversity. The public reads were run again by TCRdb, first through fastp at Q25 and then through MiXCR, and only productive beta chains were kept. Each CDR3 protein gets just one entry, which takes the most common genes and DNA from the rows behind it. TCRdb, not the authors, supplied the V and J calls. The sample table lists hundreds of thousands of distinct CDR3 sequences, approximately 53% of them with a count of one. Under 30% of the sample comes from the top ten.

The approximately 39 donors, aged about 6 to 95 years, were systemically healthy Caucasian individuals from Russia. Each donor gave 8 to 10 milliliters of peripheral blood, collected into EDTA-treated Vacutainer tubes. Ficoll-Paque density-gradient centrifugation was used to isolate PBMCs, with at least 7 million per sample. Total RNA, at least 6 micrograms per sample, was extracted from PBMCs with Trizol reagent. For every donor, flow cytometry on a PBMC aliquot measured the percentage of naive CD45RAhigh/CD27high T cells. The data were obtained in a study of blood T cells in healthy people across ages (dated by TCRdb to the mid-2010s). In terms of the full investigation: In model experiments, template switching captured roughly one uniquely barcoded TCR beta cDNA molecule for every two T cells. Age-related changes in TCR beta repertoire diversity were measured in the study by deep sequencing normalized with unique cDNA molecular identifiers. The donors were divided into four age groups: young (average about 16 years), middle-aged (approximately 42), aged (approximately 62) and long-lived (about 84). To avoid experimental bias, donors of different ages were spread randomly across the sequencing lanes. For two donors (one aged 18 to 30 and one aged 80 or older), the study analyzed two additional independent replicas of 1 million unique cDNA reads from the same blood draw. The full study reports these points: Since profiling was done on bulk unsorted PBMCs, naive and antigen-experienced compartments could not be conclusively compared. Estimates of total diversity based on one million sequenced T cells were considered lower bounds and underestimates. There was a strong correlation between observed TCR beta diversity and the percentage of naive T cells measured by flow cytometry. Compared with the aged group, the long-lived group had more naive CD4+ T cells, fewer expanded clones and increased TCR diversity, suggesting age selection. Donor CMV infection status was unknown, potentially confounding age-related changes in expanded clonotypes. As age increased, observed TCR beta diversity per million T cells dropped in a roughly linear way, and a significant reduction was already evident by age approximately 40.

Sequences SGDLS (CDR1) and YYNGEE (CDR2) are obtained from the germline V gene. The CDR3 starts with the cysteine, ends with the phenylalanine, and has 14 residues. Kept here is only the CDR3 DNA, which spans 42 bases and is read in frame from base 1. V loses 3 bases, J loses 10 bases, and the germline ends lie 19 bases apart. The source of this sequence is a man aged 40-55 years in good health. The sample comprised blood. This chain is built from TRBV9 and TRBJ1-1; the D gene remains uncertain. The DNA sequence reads TGTGCCAGCAGCGGTCCGGACTCGAAGGGTAGAGCTTTCTTT. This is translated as CASSGPDSKGRAFF.